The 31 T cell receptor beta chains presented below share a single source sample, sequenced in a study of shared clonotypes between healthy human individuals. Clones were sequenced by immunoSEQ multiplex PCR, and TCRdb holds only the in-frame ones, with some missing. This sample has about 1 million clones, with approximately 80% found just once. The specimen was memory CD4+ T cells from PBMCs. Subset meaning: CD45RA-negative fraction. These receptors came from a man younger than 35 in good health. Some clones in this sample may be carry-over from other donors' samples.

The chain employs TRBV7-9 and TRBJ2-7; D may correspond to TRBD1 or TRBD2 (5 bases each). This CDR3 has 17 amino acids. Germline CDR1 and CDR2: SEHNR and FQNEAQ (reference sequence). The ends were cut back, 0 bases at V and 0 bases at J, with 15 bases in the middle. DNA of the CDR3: TGTGCCAGCAGCTTAGCGCCACCCGGGACCCACTCCTACGAGCAGTACTTC. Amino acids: CASSLAPPGTHSYEQYF.

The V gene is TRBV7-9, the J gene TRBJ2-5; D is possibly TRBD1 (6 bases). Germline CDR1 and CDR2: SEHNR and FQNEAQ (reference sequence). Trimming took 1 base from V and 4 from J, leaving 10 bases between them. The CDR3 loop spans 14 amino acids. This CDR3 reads CASSLDQGRETQYF. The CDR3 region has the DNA TGTGCCAGCAGCTTAGACCAGGGGAGAGAGACCCAGTACTTC.

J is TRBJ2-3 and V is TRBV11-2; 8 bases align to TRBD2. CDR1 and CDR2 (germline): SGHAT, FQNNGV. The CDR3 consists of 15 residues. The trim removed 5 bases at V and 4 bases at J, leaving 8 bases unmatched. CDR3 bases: TGTGCCAGCAGCCTACTCGCGGGAGGCGCAGATACGCAGTATTTT. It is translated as CASSLLAGGADTQYF.

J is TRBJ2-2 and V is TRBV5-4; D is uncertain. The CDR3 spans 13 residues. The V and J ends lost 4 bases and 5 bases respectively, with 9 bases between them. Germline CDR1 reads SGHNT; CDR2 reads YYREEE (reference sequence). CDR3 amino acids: CASSPVRTGELFF. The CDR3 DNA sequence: TGTGCCAGCAGCCCCGTTCGAACCGGGGAGCTGTTTTTT.

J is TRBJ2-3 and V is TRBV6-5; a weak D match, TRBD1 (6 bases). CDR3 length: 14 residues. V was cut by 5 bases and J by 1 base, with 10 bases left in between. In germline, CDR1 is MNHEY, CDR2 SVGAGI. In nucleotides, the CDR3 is TGTGCCAGCAGTCCTAACAGGGGCACAGATACGCAGTATTTT. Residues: CASSPNRGTDTQYF.

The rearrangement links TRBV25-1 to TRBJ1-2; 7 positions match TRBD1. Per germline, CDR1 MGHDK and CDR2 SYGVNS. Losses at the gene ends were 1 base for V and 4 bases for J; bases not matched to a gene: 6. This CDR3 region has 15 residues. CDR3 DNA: TGTGCCAGCAGTGAATGGGACAGCCGTTTCTATGGCTACACCTTC. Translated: CASSEWDSRFYGYTF.

In DNA form, the CDR3 reads TGTGCCAGCATTCTACGCGGGACAGAGAGGCATCAGCCCCAGCATTTT. Amino acids: CASILRGTERHQPQHF. V gene TRBV28 combines with J gene TRBJ1-5, with 7 nucleotides matching TRBD1. J was trimmed by 5 bases and V by 7 bases; bases with no gene match: 14. The germline V gene encodes CDR1 MDHEN and CDR2 SYDVKM. CDR3 length: 16 amino acids.

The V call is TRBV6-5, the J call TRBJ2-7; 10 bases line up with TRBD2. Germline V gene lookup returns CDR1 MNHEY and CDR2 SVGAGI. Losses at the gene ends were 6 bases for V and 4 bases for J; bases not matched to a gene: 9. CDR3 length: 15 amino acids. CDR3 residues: CASSLAGTSAYEQYF. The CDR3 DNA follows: TGTGCCAGCAGCCTAGCCGGGACTAGCGCATACGAGCAGTACTTC.

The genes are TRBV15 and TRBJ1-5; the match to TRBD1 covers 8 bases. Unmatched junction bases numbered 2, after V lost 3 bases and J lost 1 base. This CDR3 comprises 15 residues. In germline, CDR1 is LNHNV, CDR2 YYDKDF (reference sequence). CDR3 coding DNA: TGTGCCACCAGCAGGGACAGGGCCAGCAATCAGCCCCAGCATTTT. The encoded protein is CATSRDRASNQPQHF.

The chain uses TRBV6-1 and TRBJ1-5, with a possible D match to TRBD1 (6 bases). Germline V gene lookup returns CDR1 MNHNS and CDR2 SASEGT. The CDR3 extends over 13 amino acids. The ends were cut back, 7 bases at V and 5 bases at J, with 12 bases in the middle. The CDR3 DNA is TGTGCCAGCACAGCAGGGGATTATCAGCCCCAGCATTTT. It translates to CASTAGDYQPQHF.

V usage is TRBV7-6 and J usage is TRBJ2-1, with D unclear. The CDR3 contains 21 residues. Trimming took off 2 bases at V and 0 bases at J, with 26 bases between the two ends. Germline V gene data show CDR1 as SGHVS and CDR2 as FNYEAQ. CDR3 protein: CASSLRSPGPTVLGSYNEQFF. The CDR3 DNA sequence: TGTGCCAGCAGCTTAAGGTCGCCCGGGCCCACAGTTTTGGGCTCCTACAATGAGCAGTTCTTC.

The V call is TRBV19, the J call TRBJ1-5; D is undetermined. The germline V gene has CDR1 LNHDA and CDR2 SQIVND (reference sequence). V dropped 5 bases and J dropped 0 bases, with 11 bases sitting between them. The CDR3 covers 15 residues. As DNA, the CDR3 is TGTGCCAGTAGTTATTCGCTCGATAGCAATCAGCCCCAGCATTTT. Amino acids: CASSYSLDSNQPQHF. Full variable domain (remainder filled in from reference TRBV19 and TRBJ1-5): DGGITQSPKYLFRKEGQNVTLSCEQNLNHDAMYWYRQDPGQGLRLIYYSQIVNDFQKGDIAEGYSVSREKKESFPLTVTSAQKNPTAFYLCASSYSLDSNQPQHFGDGTRLSIL.

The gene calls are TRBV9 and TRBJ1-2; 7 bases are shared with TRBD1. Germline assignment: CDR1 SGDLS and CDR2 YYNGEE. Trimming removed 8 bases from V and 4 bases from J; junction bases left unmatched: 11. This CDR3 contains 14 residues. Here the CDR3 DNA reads TGTGCCAGTCAGCATGGGACAGTCTCCTATGGCTACACCTTC. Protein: CASQHGTVSYGYTF.

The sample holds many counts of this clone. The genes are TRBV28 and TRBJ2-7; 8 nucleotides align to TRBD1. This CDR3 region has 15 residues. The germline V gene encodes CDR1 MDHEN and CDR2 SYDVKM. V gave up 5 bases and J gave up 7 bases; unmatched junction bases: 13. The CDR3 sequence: CASSIQTRQGWEQYF. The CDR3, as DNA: TGTGCCAGCAGTATTCAAACTCGACAGGGGTGGGAGCAGTACTTC.

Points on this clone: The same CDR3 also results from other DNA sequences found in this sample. CDR3: CASSRQSSNQPQHF. In DNA, the CDR3 is TGTGCCAGCAGTCGACAGTCTAGCAATCAGCCCCAGCATTTT. This chain uses TRBV2 with TRBJ1-5, with D possibly TRBD1 on 5 matching bases. This CDR3 is 14 amino acids long. Germline CDR1 reads SNHLY; CDR2 reads FYNNEI. V was pared by 5 bases and J by 0 bases, with 8 bases between.

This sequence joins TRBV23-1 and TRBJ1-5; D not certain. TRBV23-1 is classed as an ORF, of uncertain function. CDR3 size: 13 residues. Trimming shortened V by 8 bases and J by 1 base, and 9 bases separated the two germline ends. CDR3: CASLDVSNQPQHF. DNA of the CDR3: TGCGCCAGCCTGGACGTAAGCAATCAGCCCCAGCATTTT.

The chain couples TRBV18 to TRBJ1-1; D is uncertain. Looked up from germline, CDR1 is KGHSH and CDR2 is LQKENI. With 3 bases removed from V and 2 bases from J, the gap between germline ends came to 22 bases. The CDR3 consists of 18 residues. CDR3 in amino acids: CASSPSAGSPILNTEAFF. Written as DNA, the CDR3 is TGTGCCAGCTCACCCTCAGCGGGGTCCCCTATCCTAAACACTGAAGCTTTCTTT.

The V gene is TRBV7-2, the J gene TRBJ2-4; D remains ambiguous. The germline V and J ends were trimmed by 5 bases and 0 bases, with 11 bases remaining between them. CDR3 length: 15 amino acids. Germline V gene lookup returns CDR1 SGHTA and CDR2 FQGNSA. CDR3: CASSLTTLAKNIQYF. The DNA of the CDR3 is TGTGCCAGCAGCCTCACCACGCTAGCCAAAAACATTCAGTACTTC. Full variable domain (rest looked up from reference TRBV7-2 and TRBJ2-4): GAGVSQSPSNKVTEKGKDVELRCDPISGHTALYWYRQSLGQGLEFLIYFQGNSAPDKSGLPSDRFSAERTGGSVSTLTIQRTQQEDSAVYLCASSLTTLAKNIQYFGAGTRLSVL.

CDR3 sequence: CASSPRLAGTDTQYF. In DNA form, the CDR3 reads TGTGCCAGCAGCCCTCGGTTAGCGGGCACAGATACGCAGTATTTT. The V and J genes are TRBV7-3 and TRBJ2-3, with a possible D match to TRBD2 (6 bases). CDR1 and CDR2 from the germline V gene are SGHTA and FQGTGA. Trimming removed 5 bases at V and 1 base at J, with 13 bases between. The CDR3 sequence is 15 residues long.

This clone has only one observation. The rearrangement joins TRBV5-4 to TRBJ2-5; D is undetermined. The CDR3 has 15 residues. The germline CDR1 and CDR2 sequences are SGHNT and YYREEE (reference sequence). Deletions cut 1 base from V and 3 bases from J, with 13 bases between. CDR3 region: CASSLPGSLEETQYF. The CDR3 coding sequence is TGTGCCAGCAGCTTGCCGGGTTCCCTAGAAGAGACCCAGTACTTC.

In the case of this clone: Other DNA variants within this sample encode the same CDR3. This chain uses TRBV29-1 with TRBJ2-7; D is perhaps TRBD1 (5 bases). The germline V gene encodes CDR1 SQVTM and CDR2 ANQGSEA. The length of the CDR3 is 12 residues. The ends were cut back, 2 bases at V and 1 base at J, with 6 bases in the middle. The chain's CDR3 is CSVEQGSYEQYF. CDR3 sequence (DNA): TGCAGCGTTGAACAGGGTTCCTACGAGCAGTACTTC.

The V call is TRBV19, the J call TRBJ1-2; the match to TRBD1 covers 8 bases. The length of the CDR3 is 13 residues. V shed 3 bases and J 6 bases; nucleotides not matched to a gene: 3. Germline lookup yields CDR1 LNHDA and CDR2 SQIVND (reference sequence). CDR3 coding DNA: TGTGCCAGTAGTATTTACAGGGGGGATGGCTACACCTTC. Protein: CASSIYRGDGYTF.

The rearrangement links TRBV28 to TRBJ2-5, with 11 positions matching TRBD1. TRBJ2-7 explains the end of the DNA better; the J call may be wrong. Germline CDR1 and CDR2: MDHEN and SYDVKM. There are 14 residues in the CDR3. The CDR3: CASSLGQGVYEQYF. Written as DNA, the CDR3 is TGTGCCAGCAGTTTGGGACAGGGGGTCTACGAGCAGTACTTC.

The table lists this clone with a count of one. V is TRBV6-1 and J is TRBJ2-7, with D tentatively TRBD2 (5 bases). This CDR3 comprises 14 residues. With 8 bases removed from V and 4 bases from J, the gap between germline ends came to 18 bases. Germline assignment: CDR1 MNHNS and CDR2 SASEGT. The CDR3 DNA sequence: TGTGCCAGCTCCCAACCAGCGGTTTCGTACGAGCAGTACTTC. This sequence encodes CASSQPAVSYEQYF.

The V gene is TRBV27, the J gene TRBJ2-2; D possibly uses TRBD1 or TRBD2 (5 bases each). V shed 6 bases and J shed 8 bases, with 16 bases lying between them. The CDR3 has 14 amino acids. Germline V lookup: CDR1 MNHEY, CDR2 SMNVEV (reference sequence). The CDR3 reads CASSEGLYSGELFF. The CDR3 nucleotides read TGTGCCAGCAGCGAGGGGCTCTATTCTGGGGAGCTGTTTTTT.

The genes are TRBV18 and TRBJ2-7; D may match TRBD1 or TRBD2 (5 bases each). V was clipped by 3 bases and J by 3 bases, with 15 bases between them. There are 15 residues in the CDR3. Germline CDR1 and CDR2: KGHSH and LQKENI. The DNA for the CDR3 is TGTGCCAGCTCACCGACCCTGTGGGGGAGCTACGAGCAGTACTTC. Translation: CASSPTLWGSYEQYF.

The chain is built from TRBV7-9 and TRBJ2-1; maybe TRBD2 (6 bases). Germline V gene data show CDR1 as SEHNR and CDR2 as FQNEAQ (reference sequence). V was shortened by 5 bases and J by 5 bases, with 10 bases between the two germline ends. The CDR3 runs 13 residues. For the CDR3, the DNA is TGTGCCAGCAGCAGAGGGACTCACAATGAGCAGTTCTTC. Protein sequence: CASSRGTHNEQFF.

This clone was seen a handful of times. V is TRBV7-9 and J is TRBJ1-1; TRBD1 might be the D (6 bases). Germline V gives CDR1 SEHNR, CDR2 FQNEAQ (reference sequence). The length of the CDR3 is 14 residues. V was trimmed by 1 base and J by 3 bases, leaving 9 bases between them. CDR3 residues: CASSLVGGHTEAFF. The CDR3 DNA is TGTGCCAGCAGCTTAGTAGGGGGTCACACTGAAGCTTTCTTT.

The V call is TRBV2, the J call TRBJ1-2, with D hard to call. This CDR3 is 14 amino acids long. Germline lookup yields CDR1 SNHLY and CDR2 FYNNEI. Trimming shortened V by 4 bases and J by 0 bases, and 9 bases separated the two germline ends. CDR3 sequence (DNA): TGTGCCAGCAGTGCCGGGAGGTCTAACTATGGCTACACCTTC. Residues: CASSAGRSNYGYTF. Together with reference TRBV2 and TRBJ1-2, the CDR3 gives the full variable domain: EPEVTQTPSHQVTQMGQEVILRCVPISNHLYFYWYRQILGQKVEFLVSFYNNEISEKSEIFDDQFSVERPDGSNFTLKIRSTKLEDSAMYFCASSAGRSNYGYTFGSGTRLTVV.

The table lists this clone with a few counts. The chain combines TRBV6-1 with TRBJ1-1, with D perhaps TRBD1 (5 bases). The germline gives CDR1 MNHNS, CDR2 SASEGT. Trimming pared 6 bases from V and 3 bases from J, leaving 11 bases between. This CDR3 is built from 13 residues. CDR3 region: CASRTQGYTEAFF. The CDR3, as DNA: TGTGCCAGCAGGACCCAGGGTTACACTGAAGCTTTCTTT.

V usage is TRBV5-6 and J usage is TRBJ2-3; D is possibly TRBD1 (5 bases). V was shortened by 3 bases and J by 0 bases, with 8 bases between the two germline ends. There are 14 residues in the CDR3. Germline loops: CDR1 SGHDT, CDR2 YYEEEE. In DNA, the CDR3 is TGTGCCAGCAGCTGGGGCCGTAGCACAGATACGCAGTATTTT. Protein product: CASSWGRSTDTQYF.